The clone carrying this T cell receptor beta chain was counted ten times or more. Its antigen is still unknown. The sample originates from a study of naive and memory T cell subsets. Findings and caveats of the study: Naive and memory subsets had different power law exponents for TCR abundance. Findings for naive and memory subsets could not be checked against ground truth.

Both TRBC1 and TRBC2 were covered by a beta constant-region primer of two equimolar oligonucleotides. Ligation attached a single-stranded oligonucleotide with a 12-nucleotide UMI and the SP2 primer to the cDNA 3' end. TCRdb processed the UMI-ligation and nested PCR reads anew with MiXCR; each CDR3 protein has one entry. The sample consists of some 150,000 distinct CDR3 sequences, around 15% of them appearing once. V gave up 5 bases and J gave up 3 bases; unmatched junction bases: 8. CDR3 length: 15 amino acids. Germline CDR1 SGHTA, CDR2 FQGNSA. The sample taken for sequencing was naive CD4+ T cells from blood. The receptor was derived from a human donor in good health. The gene calls are TRBV7-2 and TRBJ2-3; TRBD2 agrees at 7 bases. CDR3 DNA sequence: TGTGCCAGCAGCCTCCAGACTAGCCGAACAGATACGCAGTATTTT. It translates to CASSLQTSRTDTQYF.